These 25 T cell receptor beta chains share one sample of origin, sequenced in a study of CXCR3-negative and CXCR3-positive naive CD8 T cells. The TRB libraries of cDNA were built by UMI-labeled 5' RACE. Following a re-call of the 5' RACE reads, TCRdb has one entry per CDR3 protein and lacks DNA. The repertoire table contains over 95,000 distinct CDR3 sequences. General study findings and limits: More hydrophobic TRB CDR3s occurred in CXCR3-positive than in CXCR3-negative naive cells.

No cognate antigen is known for these TCRs. What was sequenced was naive CXCR3+ CD8+ T cells from blood. Sample subset: CD45RO-CCR7+CD27+CD95- naive CD8+ T cells expressing CXCR3 (TNR3+). The source is a human donor in good health. Some clones in this sample may be carry-over from other donors' samples.

This chain connects TRBV20-1 to TRBJ2-7; the D call from TCRdb, TRBD1, cannot be confirmed without DNA. Germline V lookup: CDR1 DFQATT, CDR2 SNEGSKA (reference sequence). The CDR3 spans 15 residues. CDR3 sequence reads: CSARDQNRLAYEQYF.

V is TRBV27 and J is TRBJ2-7; TCRdb reports TRBD1, a call that lacks DNA to check it against. The CDR3 covers 15 residues. Germline V CDR1 and CDR2: MNHEY, SMNVEV (reference sequence). The CDR3 protein is CASSLWGQRAYEQYF.

The chain couples TRBV18 to TRBJ2-1; TCRdb's D call, TRBD1, is unchecked because there is no DNA. CDR1 and CDR2 (germline): KGHSH, LQKENI. The CDR3 has 16 residues. The CDR3 is CASSPPDRATYNEQFF.

The chain combines TRBV7-7 with TRBJ2-1; TCRdb indicates TRBD1, and absent DNA this call remains unverified. The CDR3 has 16 amino acids. Germline V CDR1 and CDR2: SSHAT, FNYEAQ (reference sequence). This CDR3 is CASSLRGAARGNEQFF. Full variable domain (rest looked up from reference TRBV7-7 and TRBJ2-1): GAGVSQSPRYKVTKRGQDVTLRCDPISSHATLYWYQQALGQGPEFLTYFNYEAQPDKSGLPSDRFSAERPEGSISTLTIQRTEQRDSAMYRCASSLRGAARGNEQFFGPGTRLTVL.

The gene calls are TRBV7-9 and TRBJ1-2; the TCRdb D gene call, TRBD1, has no DNA to confirm it. Germline assignment: CDR1 SEHNR and CDR2 FQNEAQ (reference sequence). This CDR3 contains 14 residues. This chain's CDR3 is CASSAAQEADGYTF. Variable domain in full (rest from reference TRBV7-9 and TRBJ1-2): DTGVSQNPRHKITKRGQNVTFRCDPISEHNRLYWYRQTLGQGPEFLTYFQNEAQLEKSRLLSDRFSAERPKGSFSTLEIQRTEQGDSAMYLCASSAAQEADGYTFGSGTRLTVV.

V and J are TRBV18 and TRBJ2-1. This CDR3 comprises 13 residues. Germline CDR1 and CDR2: KGHSH and LQKENI. The CDR3 protein is CASSPEDTNEQFF. Variable domain in full (rest from reference TRBV18 and TRBJ2-1): NAGVMQNPRHLVRRRGQEARLRCSPMKGHSHVYWYRQLPEEGLKFMVYLQKENIIDESGMPKERFSAEFPKEGPSILRIQQVVRGDSAAYFCASSPEDTNEQFFGPGTRLTVL.

V and J are TRBV3-1 and TRBJ1-2; TCRdb names TRBD1, which stays unverified in the absence of DNA. The CDR3 loop spans 16 amino acids. Germline CDR1 and CDR2: LGHDT and YNNKEL (reference sequence). The CDR3 here is CASSQDNRVYTYGYTF.

V gene TRBV11-2 combines with J gene TRBJ2-5; the D call of TRBD2 rests on TCRdb alone, since no DNA is present to check it. The CDR3 is 14 amino acids. CDR1 SGHAT and CDR2 FQNNGV come from the germline V gene. This chain's CDR3 is CASSSGGEGETQYF. Combining the CDR3 with reference TRBV11-2 and TRBJ2-5 gives the whole variable domain EAGVAQSPRYKIIEKRQSVAFWCNPISGHATLYWYQQILGQGPKLLIQFQNNGVVDDSQLPKDRFSAERLKGVDSTLKIQPAKLEDSAVYLCASSSGGEGETQYFGPGTRLLVL.

The gene calls are TRBV28 and TRBJ2-7; the TRBD1 assignment by TCRdb is unverifiable without DNA. CDR3 length: 14 amino acids. Germline V gives CDR1 MDHEN, CDR2 SYDVKM. Here the CDR3 reads CASSPATGIYEQYF.

The chain couples TRBV7-9 to TRBJ2-3; TCRdb calls TRBD1, which cannot be checked without DNA. CDR1 is SEHNR, CDR2 FQNEAQ, per germline (reference sequence). The CDR3 is 13 residues long. CDR3 sequence reads: CASSLKGADTQYF.

This chain links TRBV12-3 or TRBV12-4 with TRBJ2-6; TCRdb's assignment of TRBD2 cannot be checked, as there is no DNA. The CDR3 consists of 18 residues. CDR3 region: CASSGDRDSDSGANVLTF.

The CDR3 is CASSSRYLRGLPGTQYF. The rearrangement links TRBV28 to TRBJ2-3; TCRdb outputs TRBD2, but without DNA this stays unchecked. Germline V CDR1 and CDR2: MDHEN, SYDVKM. This CDR3 contains 17 residues.

The V call is TRBV5-8, the J call TRBJ2-7; the TCRdb call, TRBD1, lacks DNA for checking. Germline CDR1 reads SGHTS; CDR2 reads YDEGEE. The CDR3 contains 17 residues. The CDR3 protein is CASSLWTGGASIHEQYF.

Here the CDR3 reads CASSSDSYSYNEQFF. V and J are TRBV7-9 and TRBJ2-1; TCRdb's D gene call, TRBD1, goes unchecked for lack of DNA. This CDR3 comprises 15 residues. Germline assignment: CDR1 SEHNR and CDR2 FQNEAQ (reference sequence).

The J gene is TRBJ2-1, the V gene TRBV29-1; the TRBD1 assignment by TCRdb is unverifiable without DNA. This CDR3 region has 13 residues. Per the germline V gene, CDR1 is SQVTM and CDR2 is ANQGSEA. The CDR3 region is CSVDGRLGHEQFF.

This CDR3 is CASSERTGFNEQFF. The rearrangement links TRBV6-2 or TRBV6-3 to TRBJ2-1; the D gene TCRdb calls, TRBD1, cannot be checked with no DNA. The CDR3 has 14 residues. Germline lookup yields CDR1 MNHEY and CDR2 SVGEGT.

This rearrangement joins TRBV7-2 to TRBJ2-1; TCRdb gives TRBD1 as the D gene, but with no DNA this cannot be confirmed. Germline V CDR1 and CDR2: SGHTA, FQGNSA. The CDR3 runs to 17 residues. CDR3 region: CASSLNPGTSSYNEQFF.

The gene calls are TRBV5-1 and TRBJ2-7. Germline-derived CDR1 and CDR2 are SGHRS and YFSETQ. CDR3 length: 13 amino acids. CDR3 sequence: CASSPDGSYEQYF.

This rearrangement joins TRBV6-2 or TRBV6-3 to TRBJ2-6; TCRdb selects TRBD1, and the lack of DNA leaves this call unchecked. Germline assignment: CDR1 MNHEY and CDR2 SVGEGT. The length of the CDR3 is 16 residues. This CDR3 is CASSGDRLSGANVLTF.

This chain joins TRBV7-9 and TRBJ1-4. Germline loops: CDR1 SEHNR, CDR2 FQNEAQ (reference sequence). The CDR3 sequence is 15 residues long. The CDR3 spells CASSLPVSTNEKLFF.

The chain has TRBV25-1 and TRBJ1-1; the TCRdb D gene call, TRBD1, has no DNA to confirm it. Germline assignment: CDR1 MGHDK and CDR2 SYGVNS. The CDR3 consists of 15 residues. The CDR3 sequence: CASSEYQGRGTEAFF. Full variable domain (missing parts from reference TRBV25-1 and TRBJ1-1): EADIYQTPRYLVIGTGKKITLECSQTMGHDKMYWYQQDPGMELHLIHYSYGVNSTEKGDLSSESTVSRIRTEHFPLTLESARPSHTSQYLCASSEYQGRGTEAFFGQGTRLTVV.

The J gene is TRBJ1-1, the V gene TRBV6-5. The germline V gene has CDR1 MNHEY and CDR2 SVGAGI. This CDR3 contains 16 residues. The CDR3 sequence: CASSVGEEGLNTEAFF.

The V gene is TRBV29-1, the J gene TRBJ2-3; as DNA is missing, the TRBD2 call by TCRdb cannot be tested. The CDR3 totals 14 residues. Germline loops: CDR1 SQVTM, CDR2 ANQGSEA. The CDR3 sequence is CSVDPTSGADTQYF.

This rearrangement joins TRBV20-1 to TRBJ2-1. Germline V CDR1 and CDR2: DFQATT, SNEGSKA (reference sequence). The CDR3 covers 13 residues. The CDR3 is CSADRALYNEQFF.

The chain couples TRBV5-4 to TRBJ2-7; the D call of TRBD1 rests on TCRdb alone, since no DNA is present to check it. The CDR3 extends over 13 amino acids. Germline CDR1 is SGHNT and CDR2 is YYREEE (reference sequence). The CDR3 loop is CASSPRGAYEQYF.